This entry lists 10 T cell receptor beta chains sequenced from one sample in a study of spatial heterogeneity in lung cancer (dated by TCRdb to about 2019). Points the paper makes about the study in general: The tumor nonsynonymous mutation count correlated with the number of expanded intratumoral alpha and beta TCRs.

Antigen specificity for these receptors is unknown. Sample time point, as interpreted from the label and publication: sample taken at primary tumor resection. Library method: 5' RACE. The sequencing machine was a NextSeq 500. TCRdb reprocessed the public reads (quality trimming at Q25 with fastp, clone calling with MiXCR) and kept in-frame beta chains. Identical CDR3 proteins give one entry, which carries the most common genes and DNA. This sample holds 3,000 to 4,000 distinct CDR3 sequences; about a tenth were observed only once. Approximately 16% of the sample belongs to the ten largest clones. The sample consisted of lung tumor tissue, taken at surgery. The receptors come from a female donor with early-stage non-small cell lung cancer.

On this clonotype itself: This sequence may be a read error, since a much larger clone differs from it by one base. The chain uses TRBV9 and TRBJ2-3, with D unresolved. There are 13 residues in the CDR3. Germline-derived CDR1 and CDR2 are SGDLS and YYNGEE. Trimming shortened V by 6 bases and J by 2 bases, and 10 bases separated the two germline ends. CDR3 nucleotide sequence: TGTGCCAGCAATCCGAGCACCACAGATACGCAGTATTTT. Protein: CASNPSTTDTQYF.

By sample fraction, this clonotype is medium-sized. The genes are TRBV3-1 and TRBJ2-7; 11 nucleotides match TRBD2. V shed 3 bases and J 2 bases; nucleotides not matched to a gene: 3. The CDR3 loop spans 15 amino acids. CDR1 is LGHDT, CDR2 YNNKEL, per germline (reference sequence). In DNA form, the CDR3 reads TGTGCCAGCAGCCAGGGGACTAGCGGCCCCTACGAGCAGTACTTC. Amino acids: CASSQGTSGPYEQYF.

This chain uses TRBV7-8 with TRBJ1-4, with D uncertain. Between the trimmed V and J ends, which lost 0 bases and 3 bases, there was a span of 8 bases. This CDR3 region has 15 residues. Germline V gene lookup returns CDR1 SGHVS and CDR2 FQNEAQ. CDR3: CASSLAPRANEKLFF. CDR3 DNA sequence: TGTGCCAGCAGCTTAGCCCCCCGGGCTAATGAAAAACTGTTTTTT.

Only a few counts were recorded for this clonotype. The chain carries TRBV6-2 or TRBV6-3 and TRBJ1-1; perhaps TRBD1 as D (6 bases). V lost 6 bases to trimming and J lost 5 bases, with 31 bases between them. This CDR3 has 19 residues. CDR1 MNHEY and CDR2 SVGEGT come from the germline V gene. This CDR3 is CASSLHPRGGLFAWTEAFF. The CDR3, as DNA: TGTGCCAGCAGCCTCCATCCAAGGGGGGGCTTATTCGCTTGGACTGAAGCTTTCTTT.

A few counts support this clonotype. The V and J genes are TRBV4-2 and TRBJ2-7; TRBD1 aligns across 10 bases. Germline V gene lookup returns CDR1 LGHNA and CDR2 YNFKEQ. The J segment lost 1 base and the V segment lost 0 bases, leaving 3 bases of the junction unmatched. The CDR3 spans 16 residues. Written as DNA, the CDR3 is TGTGCCAGCAGCCAAGATCCGGGACAGGGGTCCTACGAGCAGTACTTC. Its protein product is CASSQDPGQGSYEQYF.

The chain has TRBV10-2 and TRBJ2-7; TRBD1 is a possible D gene (6 bases). Looked up from germline, CDR1 is WSHSY and CDR2 is SAAADI. V was pared by 8 bases and J by 4 bases, with 15 bases between. The CDR3 spans 13 residues. The CDR3 protein is CASCRGIGYEQYF. The CDR3 DNA reads as TGCGCCAGCTGCAGGGGCATCGGGTACGAGCAGTACTTC.

In its sample, this clonotype is medium-sized. This chain links TRBV27 with TRBJ2-1, with D possibly matching TRBD1 (6 bases). This CDR3 region has 14 residues. V gave up 6 bases and J gave up 5 bases, with 14 bases separating them. CDR1 and CDR2 (germline): MNHEY, SMNVEV (reference sequence). DNA of the CDR3: TGTGCCAGCAGGACACAGGGAATCGACAATGAGCAGTTCTTC. It specifies CASRTQGIDNEQFF.

The chain links TRBV20-1 to TRBJ2-2, with TRBD2 matching over 7 bases. Trimming at V came to 4 bases and at J to 4 bases, leaving 3 bases not matched to a gene. Germline-derived CDR1 and CDR2 are DFQATT and SNEGSKA (reference sequence). The CDR3 spans 13 residues. CDR3 residues: CSATGTTTGELFF. In nucleotides, the CDR3 is TGCAGTGCTACCGGGACTACCACCGGGGAGCTGTTTTTT.

By proportion, this clonotype is medium-sized (0.01 to 0.1%). This sequence joins TRBV30 and TRBJ2-2, with a tentative D call TRBD1 (6 bases). This CDR3 contains 14 residues. Germline V gene sequence: CDR1 GTSNPN, CDR2 SVGIG (reference sequence). V lost 3 bases, J lost 6 bases, and 14 bases lay in between. This CDR3 is CAWRDRTGSGELFF. CDR3 DNA sequence: TGTGCCTGGAGAGACAGGACCGGGTCCGGGGAGCTGTTTTTT. Together with reference TRBV30 and TRBJ2-2, the CDR3 gives the full variable domain: SQTIHQWPATLVQPVGSPLSLECTVEGTSNPNLYWYRQAAGRGLQLLFYSVGIGQISSEVPQNLSASRPQDRQFILSSKKLLLSDSGFYLCAWRDRTGSGELFFGEGSRLTVL.

The rearrangement joins TRBV21-1 to TRBJ1-1; the D call of TRBD1 is as the table states it, not checked on the DNA. TRBV21-1 is a pseudogene locus. The CDR3 totals 18 residues. The chain's CDR3 is CASRRRGHRGPMNTEAFF. CDR3 nucleotides: TGTGCCAGCAGAAGGCGGGGACACCGGGGGCCAATGAACACTGAAGCTTTCTTT.